This record looks at one TCR beta chain sequence and its context. Other DNA sequences in the same sample also yield this CDR3. Naive CD8 cells were CD45RO-negative, positively selected for CCR7, excluding terminally differentiated effector memory CD45RA+ cells. The data were obtained in a study of shared clonotypes between healthy human individuals. The V end lost 5 bases, the J end lost 5 bases, and 10 bases lay between the germline ends. CDR3 size: 12 residues. The germline gives CDR1 SGHVS, CDR2 FQNEAQ. Sequencing used immunoSEQ multiplex PCR; TCRdb keeps in-frame clones, though not all of them. The sample carries about 800,000 clones, approximately 97% recorded once.

Sequenced material: naive CD8+ T cells sorted from blood. This receptor was obtained from a man aged 25 to 45 in good health. This chain connects TRBV7-8 to TRBJ2-7, with D hard to call. CDR3 coding DNA: TGTGCCAGCAGCCCTCGAGTAGACGAGCAGTACTTC. Encoded protein: CASSPRVDEQYF.